These 14 T cell receptor beta chains share one sample of origin, sequenced in a study of cytomegalovirus exposure and HLA in healthy donors. The PCR was carried out with 60 Vbeta primers and 13 Jbeta primers. Profiling relied on immunoSEQ multiplex PCR, and the TCRdb table lists in-frame clones only, not all of them. The sample table sets out around 70,000 clones. Input material: PBMCs. The receptors derive from a boy aged 5-17 years in good health and CMV-seronegative.

The J gene is TRBJ2-1, the V gene TRBV6-1, with 9 positions matching TRBD1. Losses at the gene ends were 9 bases for V and 10 bases for J; bases not matched to a gene: 13. The CDR3 has 14 amino acids. From germline, CDR1 is MNHNS and CDR2 SASEGT. CDR3: CASNRDRDQEEQFF. CDR3 DNA sequence: TGTGCCAGTAACCGGGACAGGGACCAGGAGGAGCAGTTCTTC.

The chain employs TRBV25-1 and TRBJ2-7; D perhaps matches TRBD2 (6 bases). Deletions cut 3 bases from V and 3 bases from J, with 15 bases between. Germline V gene sequence: CDR1 MGHDK, CDR2 SYGVNS. The CDR3 contains 15 residues. In DNA, the CDR3 is TGTGCCAGCAGTGATCCTGGGTCGGGAGACTACGAGCAGTACTTC. The encoded protein is CASSDPGSGDYEQYF.

The rearrangement uses TRBV6-6 and TRBJ1-5; D is unclear. Germline loops: CDR1 MNHNY, CDR2 SVGAGI (reference sequence). Trimming left V 8 bases short and J 3 bases short, with 11 bases between. The CDR3 loop spans 13 amino acids. In DNA, the CDR3 is TGTGCCAGCTCCCGAACAGTCAATCAGCCCCAGCATTTT. It codes for CASSRTVNQPQHF.

This rearrangement joins TRBV5-1 to TRBJ2-2; D might be TRBD1 (5 bases). CDR3 length: 17 residues. V dropped 4 bases and J dropped 0 bases, with 16 bases sitting between them. Looked up from germline, CDR1 is SGHRS and CDR2 is YFSETQ. The chain's CDR3 is CASSRDKGPSNTGELFF. As DNA, the CDR3 is TGCGCCAGCAGCCGTGACAAGGGGCCCTCGAACACCGGGGAGCTGTTTTTT.

The CDR3 sequence is CSVGGGSVYEQYF. The CDR3 DNA follows: TGCAGCGTTGGCGGAGGGTCGGTCTACGAGCAGTACTTC. J is TRBJ2-7 and V is TRBV29-1; D is possibly TRBD2 (6 bases). V lost 4 bases and J lost 3, with 13 bases in between. This CDR3 spans 13 amino acids. Germline CDR1 reads SQVTM; CDR2 reads ANQGSEA.

The chain uses TRBV5-1 and TRBJ2-7; 11 bases are a match to TRBD2. Trimming removed 4 bases from V and 5 bases from J; junction bases left unmatched: 5. This CDR3 has 14 amino acids. Germline CDR1 SGHRS, CDR2 YFSETQ. The CDR3 coding sequence is TGCGCCAGCAGCGATCTAGCGGGAGGTAACGAGCAGTACTTC. Amino acid sequence: CASSDLAGGNEQYF.

The chain couples TRBV6-5 to TRBJ2-7, with 10 bases aligning to TRBD1. V trimming: 4 bases; J trimming: 4 bases; junction bases outside the gene matches: 10. Germline CDR1 is MNHEY and CDR2 is SVGAGI. The CDR3 totals 16 residues. The CDR3 region has the DNA TGTGCCAGCAGTTCCGCGACAGGGGGCGCTTTATACGAGCAGTACTTC. It translates to CASSSATGGALYEQYF.

V usage is TRBV7-6 and J usage is TRBJ2-7, with D tentatively TRBD2 (7 bases). V dropped 5 bases and J dropped 2 bases, with 13 bases sitting between them. This CDR3 spans 14 amino acids. Germline CDR1 is SGHVS and CDR2 is FNYEAQ. The CDR3 loop is CASSQGGVTYEQYF. CDR3 sequence (DNA): TGTGCCAGCAGCCAAGGGGGGGTCACCTACGAGCAGTACTTC.

V usage is TRBV7-9 and J usage is TRBJ1-4; the D gene is possibly TRBD1 (5 bases). The CDR3 loop spans 14 amino acids. The V end was cut by 4 bases, the J end by 7 bases, with 13 bases between. Germline lookup yields CDR1 SEHNR and CDR2 FQNEAQ (reference sequence). The CDR3 loop reads CASSSGLEGEKLFF. CDR3 bases: TGTGCCAGCAGCTCAGGGTTGGAGGGTGAAAAACTGTTTTTT.

The chain joins TRBV27 to TRBJ2-7; 9 bases are shared with TRBD1. Per germline, CDR1 MNHEY and CDR2 SMNVEV (reference sequence). The CDR3 consists of 13 residues. The junction had 6 bases not matched to a gene; V was cut back by 6 bases and J by 6 bases. The CDR3 loop is CASRGDRVGEQYF. In DNA form, the CDR3 reads TGTGCCAGCAGGGGGGACAGGGTAGGCGAGCAGTACTTC.

The chain uses TRBV18 and TRBJ2-3; 12 bases align to TRBD2. The length of the CDR3 is 15 residues. J was trimmed by 5 bases and V by 2 bases; bases with no gene match: 2. Looked up from germline, CDR1 is KGHSH and CDR2 is LQKENI. The chain's CDR3 is CASSPSGLAGDTQYF. CDR3 DNA: TGTGCCAGCTCACCATCGGGACTAGCGGGAGATACGCAGTATTTT.

This chain joins TRBV5-1 and TRBJ2-1, with 9 bases identical to TRBD1. J was trimmed by 2 bases and V by 1 base; bases with no gene match: 1. CDR3 size: 15 residues. Germline V gives CDR1 SGHRS, CDR2 YFSETQ. The chain's CDR3 is CASSLWTGAYNEQFF. The DNA for the CDR3 is TGCGCCAGCAGCTTGTGGACAGGGGCCTACAATGAGCAGTTCTTC. The full variable domain, rest sourced from reference TRBV5-1 and TRBJ2-1, is KAGVTQTPRYLIKTRGQQVTLSCSPISGHRSVSWYQQTPGQGLQFLFEYFSETQRNKGNFPGRFSGRQFSNSRSEMNVSTLELGDSALYLCASSLWTGAYNEQFFGPGTRLTVL.

The chain uses TRBV12-5 and TRBJ2-3; D is perhaps TRBD2 (6 bases). Between the trimmed V and J ends, which lost 3 bases and 3 bases, there was a span of 19 bases. The CDR3 has 17 amino acids. Germline CDR1 LGHNT, CDR2 FRNRAP. The CDR3, as DNA: TGTGCTAGTGGTTTCGGTTCGTTGGGGAGGCGTACAGATACGCAGTATTTT. Amino acid sequence: CASGFGSLGRRTDTQYF.

The rearrangement links TRBV7-6 to TRBJ1-6, with 7 bases fitting TRBD1. There are 17 residues in the CDR3. With V trimmed by 2 bases and J by 10 bases, 14 bases remained unmatched. Germline V gene sequence: CDR1 SGHVS, CDR2 FNYEAQ. The CDR3 sequence: CASSLPPDRPGGSPLHF. DNA for the CDR3: TGTGCCAGCAGCTTACCACCGGACAGGCCAGGCGGATCACCCCTCCACTTT. Combining the CDR3 with reference TRBV7-6 and TRBJ1-6 gives the whole variable domain GAGVSQSPRYKVTKRGQDVALRCDPISGHVSLYWYRQALGQGPEFLTYFNYEAQQDKSGLPNDRFSAERPEGSISTLTIQRTEQRDSAMYRCASSLPPDRPGGSPLHFGNGTRLTVT.